A single sample gave rise to the 25 T cell receptor beta chains below, sequenced in a study of human T cells and chemical hapten exposure. Each CDR3 protein is one row after TCRdb ran MiXCR on the RACE reads. The sample has more than 95,000 distinct CDR3 sequences; about 28% are singletons. Time point here: patch test 3, about 24 weeks after DPC sensitization. Described treatment: therapeutic diphenylcyclopropenone sensitization with weekly scalp DPC. Source: whole blood, taken in connection with sensitization to the hapten diphenylcyclopropenone (DPC). The receptor source for this set is a man aged 40-49 years with alopecia areata. Some clones in this sample may be carry-over from other donors' samples.

This clonotype was recorded only once. The CDR3 carries no conserved terminal phenylalanine or tryptophan, so it likely arises from a read error. This CDR3 is CASRRTGESSYEQYY. For the CDR3, the DNA is TGTGCCAGCAGACGGACAGGGGAGAGCTCCTACGAGCAGTACTAC. The chain carries TRBV12-3 or TRBV12-4 and TRBJ2-7; 9 positions match TRBD1. The CDR3 extends over 15 amino acids. After removal of 6 bases from V and 0 bases from J, the junction contained 6 bases not matched to a gene.

The rearrangement joins TRBV14 to TRBJ2-7; TRBD1 might be the D (6 bases). Germline V gene lookup returns CDR1 SGHDN and CDR2 FVKESK. Deletions cut 0 bases from V and 1 base from J, with 10 bases between. This CDR3 has 15 amino acids. The CDR3 reads CASSQDLDRSYEQYF. The CDR3 DNA reads TGTGCCAGCAGCCAAGATTTGGACAGATCCTACGAGCAGTACTTC.

This clonotype was seen a few times. The J gene is TRBJ2-2, the V gene TRBV6-2 or TRBV6-3; tentative D call: TRBD2 (6 bases). Germline V lookup: CDR1 MNHEY, CDR2 SVGEGT. The V end was cut by 4 bases, the J end by 6 bases, with 15 bases between. The CDR3 has 15 amino acids. In DNA, the CDR3 is TGTGCCAGCAGTTTGACTAGTGTATTTCCCGGGGAGCTGTTTTTT. It is translated as CASSLTSVFPGELFF.

This clonotype occurred a few times. The V and J genes are TRBV6-5 and TRBJ2-3; 9 bases are a match to TRBD2. Germline V lookup: CDR1 MNHEY, CDR2 SVGAGI. The CDR3 has 17 residues. Germline trimming cut 4 bases from V and 2 bases from J; bases unmatched to any gene: 10. CDR3 in DNA: TGTGCCAGCAGTTCCCACTCGACTAGCGGTTCCACAGATACGCAGTATTTT. This encodes CASSSHSTSGSTDTQYF.

This clonotype was seen a few times. This chain uses TRBV20-1 with TRBJ2-3, with a tentative D call TRBD1 (6 bases). CDR3 length: 15 residues. The V end was cut by 2 bases, the J end by 2 bases, with 14 bases between. CDR1 and CDR2 (germline): DFQATT, SNEGSKA (reference sequence). CDR3 in amino acids: CSARRGSGYTDTQYF. DNA for the CDR3: TGCAGTGCTAGAAGGGGGTCGGGATACACAGATACGCAGTATTTT.

The V gene is TRBV5-1, the J gene TRBJ2-3; 11 bases map to TRBD2. Germline lookup yields CDR1 SGHRS and CDR2 YFSETQ. The CDR3 runs 15 residues. The J segment lost 4 bases and the V segment lost 0 bases, leaving 1 base of the junction unmatched. The CDR3 loop is CASSLGLAGSDTQYF. DNA for the CDR3: TGCGCCAGCAGCTTGGGACTAGCGGGATCAGATACGCAGTATTTT. The entire variable domain, with the rest obtained from reference TRBV5-1 and TRBJ2-3, is as follows: KAGVTQTPRYLIKTRGQQVTLSCSPISGHRSVSWYQQTPGQGLQFLFEYFSETQRNKGNFPGRFSGRQFSNSRSEMNVSTLELGDSALYLCASSLGLAGSDTQYFGPGTRLTVL.

The chain uses TRBV20-1 and TRBJ2-5, with 14 bases matching TRBD2. V gave up 0 bases and J gave up 2 bases; unmatched junction bases: 14. The CDR3 consists of 20 residues. Germline V gives CDR1 DFQATT, CDR2 SNEGSKA (reference sequence). The CDR3 region is CSARDLSTGLAGVGQETQYF. DNA of the CDR3: TGCAGTGCTAGAGACCTCAGTACGGGACTAGCGGGAGTAGGGCAAGAGACCCAGTACTTC.

This clonotype showed up just a few times. This sequence joins TRBV24-1 and TRBJ2-2; 9 bases agree with TRBD2. Germline CDR1 and CDR2: KGHDR and SFDVKD. Trimming removed 7 bases from V and 4 bases from J; junction bases left unmatched: 3. The CDR3 has 14 amino acids. This chain's CDR3 is CATRRLAVTGELFF. DNA of the CDR3: TGTGCCACCAGACGACTAGCGGTCACCGGGGAGCTGTTTTTT.

The rearrangement links TRBV20-1 to TRBJ2-3, with 13 bases aligning to TRBD2. This CDR3 has 15 residues. J gave up 6 bases and V 6 bases, and 9 bases lay outside the gene matches. The V gene's germline CDR1 is DFQATT and CDR2 SNEGSKA (reference sequence). As DNA, the CDR3 is TGCAGTGCATGGACTAGCGGGAGTCCGGACGATACGCAGTATTTT. Its protein product is CSAWTSGSPDDTQYF.

This clonotype was observed a few times. This chain links TRBV6-2 or TRBV6-3 with TRBJ1-2; D is ambiguous. Trimming removed 8 bases at V and 4 bases at J, with 8 bases between. Germline loops: CDR1 MNHEY, CDR2 SVGEGT. This CDR3 comprises 11 residues. The CDR3, as DNA: TGTGCCAGCGCGGACGGCTATGGCTACACCTTC. It encodes CASADGYGYTF.

The rearrangement joins TRBV13 to TRBJ1-1; TRBD1 agrees at 9 bases. Losses at the gene ends were 5 bases for V and 4 bases for J; bases not matched to a gene: 8. The germline V gene has CDR1 PRHDT and CDR2 FYEKMQ (reference sequence). The CDR3 extends over 15 amino acids. The DNA for the CDR3 is TGTGCCAGCAGCCCACGAACAGGGGGCGGCACTGAAGCTTTCTTT. Translated: CASSPRTGGGTEAFF.

The rearrangement uses TRBV28 and TRBJ2-7; 9 bases are shared with TRBD1. Germline CDR1 MDHEN, CDR2 SYDVKM. This CDR3 comprises 14 residues. V lost 7 bases to trimming and J lost 3 bases; unmatched junction nucleotides: 7. CDR3 amino acids: CASTSTGGSYEQYF. Here the CDR3 DNA reads TGTGCCAGCACCTCGACAGGGGGAAGCTACGAGCAGTACTTC. The entire variable domain, with the rest obtained from reference TRBV28 and TRBJ2-7, is as follows: DVKVTQSSRYLVKRTGEKVFLECVQDMDHENMFWYRQDPGLGLRLIYFSYDVKMKEKGDIPEGYSVSREKKERFSLILESASTNQTSMYLCASTSTGGSYEQYFGPGTRLTVT.

The chain recombines TRBV20-1 with TRBJ2-3; the D gene could be TRBD1 or TRBD2 (6 bases each). The CDR3 is made up of 17 amino acids. Germline V gene data show CDR1 as DFQATT and CDR2 as SNEGSKA (reference sequence). V was shortened by 0 bases and J by 5 bases, with 21 bases between the two germline ends. The CDR3 DNA is TGCAGTGCTAGAGATAAATCCAAGGGGGGTCGCGGAGATACGCAGTATTTT. Translation: CSARDKSKGGRGDTQYF.

The genes are TRBV20-1 and TRBJ2-5; D is undetermined. The CDR3 runs to 14 residues. Trimming took 0 bases from V and 1 from J, leaving 9 bases between them. The germline V gene encodes CDR1 DFQATT and CDR2 SNEGSKA (reference sequence). CDR3 DNA: TGCAGTGCTAGAGATGCGGATAGCCAAGAGACCCAGTACTTC. Protein sequence: CSARDADSQETQYF.

V gene TRBV5-1 combines with J gene TRBJ2-5; D could derive from TRBD1 or TRBD2 (5 bases each). Germline CDR1 and CDR2: SGHRS and YFSETQ. Trimming cost V 4 bases and J 3 bases, with 10 bases left between them. There are 13 residues in the CDR3. In DNA, the CDR3 is TGCGCCAGCAGCCGGGACGGTAAAGAGACCCAGTACTTC. It codes for CASSRDGKETQYF. Full variable domain (remainder filled in from reference TRBV5-1 and TRBJ2-5): KAGVTQTPRYLIKTRGQQVTLSCSPISGHRSVSWYQQTPGQGLQFLFEYFSETQRNKGNFPGRFSGRQFSNSRSEMNVSTLELGDSALYLCASSRDGKETQYFGPGTRLLVL.

V and J are TRBV7-8 and TRBJ2-4; maybe TRBD1 (6 bases). This CDR3 contains 15 residues. Germline lookup yields CDR1 SGHVS and CDR2 FQNEAQ. With 2 bases removed from V and 9 bases from J, the gap between germline ends came to 17 bases. Here the CDR3 DNA reads TGTGCCAGCAGCTTATTTCCCGGGACAACAGGCATTCAGTACTTC. Amino acids: CASSLFPGTTGIQYF.

This clonotype has ten or more counts. This rearrangement joins TRBV12-3 or TRBV12-4 to TRBJ2-7, with TRBD2 matching 8 bases. The length of the CDR3 is 16 residues. The V segment lost 4 bases and the J segment 5 bases; nucleotides outside the gene matches: 13. The CDR3 spells CASSSLMGRLAHEQYF. The CDR3 DNA is TGTGCCAGCAGTTCTCTCATGGGGCGACTAGCGCACGAGCAGTACTTC.

The V call is TRBV3-1, the J call TRBJ2-5, with TRBD2 matching 12 bases. The CDR3 has 16 residues. Trimming took 1 base from V and 6 from J; bases not matched to a gene: 6. Germline-derived CDR1 and CDR2 are LGHDT and YNNKEL (reference sequence). The CDR3 nucleotides read TGTGCCAGCAGCCAAGGACTAGCGGGAGTGGGAAAGACCCAGTACTTC. Amino acid sequence: CASSQGLAGVGKTQYF.

The chain joins TRBV7-3 to TRBJ2-1; 11 nucleotides line up with TRBD2. The junction had 11 bases not matched to a gene; V was cut back by 5 bases and J by 8 bases. The CDR3 is 16 residues long. Germline V gives CDR1 SGHTA, CDR2 FQGTGA. CDR3 sequence: CASSQIAGGPVDEQFF. The CDR3 DNA reads as TGTGCCAGCAGCCAGATAGCGGGAGGGCCTGTAGATGAGCAGTTCTTC.

This clonotype has more than one count but fewer than ten. The gene calls are TRBV7-2 and TRBJ1-5; 8 positions match TRBD1. There are 20 residues in the CDR3. Germline assignment: CDR1 SGHTA and CDR2 FQGNSA. V lost 1 base and J lost 0; bases outside the gene matches: 14. CDR3 coding DNA: TGTGCCAGCAGCTTAGGGAGGAGAGGACAGGGACGGGGTAGCAATCAGCCCCAGCATTTT. It codes for CASSLGRRGQGRGSNQPQHF. The whole variable domain, remainder taken from reference TRBV7-2 and TRBJ1-5, is GAGVSQSPSNKVTEKGKDVELRCDPISGHTALYWYRQSLGQGLEFLIYFQGNSAPDKSGLPSDRFSAERTGGSVSTLTIQRTQQEDSAVYLCASSLGRRGQGRGSNQPQHFGDGTRLSIL.

Only a few counts were recorded for this clonotype. The DNA for the CDR3 is TGTGCCAGCAGTTTAGAAGTTACGTCACCCCTCCACTTT. Its translation is CASSLEVTSPLHF. The rearrangement joins TRBV12-3 or TRBV12-4 to TRBJ1-6, with D hard to call. V was shortened by 1 base and J by 10 bases, with 8 bases between the two germline ends. The CDR3 totals 13 residues.

In DNA form, the CDR3 reads TGTGCCAGCGCCGGGACAGGGGCGTACGGGGGCTATGGCTACACCTTC. It codes for CASAGTGAYGGYGYTF. This chain links TRBV27 with TRBJ1-2; 10 nucleotides line up with TRBD1. Germline V gene lookup returns CDR1 MNHEY and CDR2 SMNVEV (reference sequence). The CDR3 is 16 amino acids. J was trimmed by 4 bases and V by 8 bases; bases with no gene match: 13.

This clonotype was observed a single time. The chain uses TRBV7-2 and TRBJ2-5; 14 positions match TRBD2. Unmatched junction bases numbered 3, after V lost 1 base and J lost 5 bases. Germline loops: CDR1 SGHTA, CDR2 FQGNSA. The CDR3 has 16 amino acids. Here the CDR3 DNA reads TGTGCCAGCAGCTTAGAAGGGACTAGCGGGAGTGAGACCCAGTACTTC. Its translation: CASSLEGTSGSETQYF.

In DNA, the CDR3 is TGTGCCAGCAGCTTAACGGGACAGGGAAGGCACACTGAAGCTTTCTTT. This codes for CASSLTGQGRHTEAFF. V is TRBV7-8 and J is TRBJ1-1; TRBD1 agrees at 9 bases. This CDR3 has 16 residues. Germline CDR1 reads SGHVS; CDR2 reads FQNEAQ. After removal of 2 bases from V and 3 bases from J, the junction contained 7 bases not matched to a gene.

J is TRBJ1-2 and V is TRBV2, with TRBD1 as a possible D gene (6 bases). Germline CDR1 reads SNHLY; CDR2 reads FYNNEI. This CDR3 is built from 11 residues. Trimming shortened V by 10 bases and J by 6 bases, and 12 bases separated the two germline ends. CDR3 region: CATGQVDGYTF. CDR3 DNA sequence: TGTGCCACGGGACAAGTGGATGGCTACACCTTC.